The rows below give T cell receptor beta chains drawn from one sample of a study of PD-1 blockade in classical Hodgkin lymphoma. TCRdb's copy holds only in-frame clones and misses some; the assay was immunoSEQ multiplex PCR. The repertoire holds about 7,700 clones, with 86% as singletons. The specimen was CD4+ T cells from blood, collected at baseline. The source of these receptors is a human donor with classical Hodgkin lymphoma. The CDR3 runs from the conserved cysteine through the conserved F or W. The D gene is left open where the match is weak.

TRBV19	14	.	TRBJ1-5	TGTGCCAGTAGTCTGGACCTCCTCAATCAGCCCCAGCATTTT	CASSLDLLNQPQHF
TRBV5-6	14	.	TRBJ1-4	TGTGCCAGCTCGAGGAGGGCTTACGATGAAAAACTGTTTTTT	CASSRRAYDEKLFF
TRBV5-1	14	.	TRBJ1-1	TGCGCCAGCAGCTTGGAGGGACAGAACACTGAAGCTTTCTTT	CASSLEGQNTEAFF
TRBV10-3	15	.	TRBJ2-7	TGTGCCATCAGTGAGTCAGAGGGGTCAAGGGACGAGCAGTACTTC	CAISESEGSRDEQYF
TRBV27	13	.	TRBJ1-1	TGTGCCAGCAGTTCCTCCTGGGGGTATGAAGCTTTCTTT	CASSSSWGYEAFF
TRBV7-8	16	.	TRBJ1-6	TGTGCCAGCAGCTTATTTGCAGGGGTGGTTGGTTCACCCCTCCACTTT	CASSLFAGVVGSPLHF
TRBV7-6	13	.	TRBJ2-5	TGTGCCAGCAGTCGGAGGGTGTGGGAGACCCAGTACTTC	CASSRRVWETQYF
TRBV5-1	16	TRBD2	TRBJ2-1	TGCGCCAGCAGCTCCGGACTAGCGGGGACCTACAATGAGCAGTTCTTC	CASSSGLAGTYNEQFF
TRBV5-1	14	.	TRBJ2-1	TGCGCCAGCAGCTTGCAGGACATCTACAATGAGCAGTTCTTC	CASSLQDIYNEQFF
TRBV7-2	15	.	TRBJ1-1	TGTGCCAGCAGCCCCCGGCCTCAGGCGAACACTGAAGCTTTCTTT	CASSPRPQANTEAFF
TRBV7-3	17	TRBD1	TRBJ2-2	TGTGCCAGCAGCTCCGACATCCGGACAGGGGATACCGGGGAGCTGTTTTTT	CASSSDIRTGDTGELFF
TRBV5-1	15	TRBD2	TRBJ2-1	TGCGCCAGCAGCTCGAGCGGGGGGCCCTACAATGAGCAGTTCTTC	CASSSSGGPYNEQFF
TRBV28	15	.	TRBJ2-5	TGTGCCAGCACCTCACCCCCCCAGGGTAGGGAGACCCAGTACTTC	CASTSPPQGRETQYF
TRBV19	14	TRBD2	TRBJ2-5	TGTGCCAGTAACTCTGGGGGGGGACAAGAGACCCAGTACTTC	CASNSGGGQETQYF
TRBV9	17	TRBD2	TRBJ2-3	TGTGCCAGCAACCGTAGAGGGACTAGCGGGGGTTGGGATACGCAGTATTTT	CASNRRGTSGGWDTQYF
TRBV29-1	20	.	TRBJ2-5	TGCAGCGTTGAAGAGCGGTTGTCGGGGCGCGGGTTTTTTTTCCAAGAGACCCAGTACTTC	CSVEERLSGRGFFFQETQYF
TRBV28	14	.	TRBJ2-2	TGTGCCAGCAGGGAGACAGGTAGCACCGGGGAGCTGTTTTTT	CASRETGSTGELFF
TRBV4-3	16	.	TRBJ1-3	TGCGCCAGCAGCCAAGACAGCCTCAGCTCTGGAAACACCATATATTTT	CASSQDSLSSGNTIYF
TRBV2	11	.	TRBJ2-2	TGTGCCAGCAATAAGGGCGGGGAGCTGTTTTTT	CASNKGGELFF
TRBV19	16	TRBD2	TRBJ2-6	TGTGCCAGTAGTAACCTGGGAGGGGTCGCAGCCAACGTCCTGACTTTC	CASSNLGGVAANVLTF
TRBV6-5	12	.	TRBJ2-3	TGTGCCAGCAGGCGTAATACAGATACGCAGTATTTT	CASRRNTDTQYF
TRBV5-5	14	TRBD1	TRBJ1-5	TGTGCCAGCAGCGAGGCAGGGGGTGACCAGCCCCAGCATTTT	CASSEAGGDQPQHF